This is a list of T cell receptor delta chains from one sample in a study of gamma-delta T cells after stem cell transplantation. TCRdb used CATT to re-call clones from the RT-PCR reads. The sample lists over a thousand delta-chain clones; over 40% were seen once. The sequencing input was gamma-delta T cells. These receptors were taken from a human donor. It is not recorded whose cells these are; they may come from a transplant donor. CDR3s include the opening cysteine and the closing phenylalanine or tryptophan. Fields, in order: J gene, clone size, V gene, D gene, CDR3 DNA, CDR3 protein. The D gene is left open where the match is weak. Rows give clone size only sometimes, using once, few, many, or a class for an expanded clone.

TRDJ1 - TRDV1 TRDD3 TGTGCTCTTGGGGACGTCGTCCTCAGTGGGGGATACGGGCCGAATAAACTCATCTTT CALGDVVLSGGYGPNKLIF
TRDJ2 - TRDV2 - TGTGCCTCTGACACCGTGGAAGCCTGGGTGGTACCTACTACAGCACAACTCTTCTTT CASDTVEAWVVPTTAQLFF
TRDJ1 - TRDV2 - TGTGCCTGTGACTCCATGGGGGCCATGGCGGATAAACTCATCTTT CACDSMGAMADKLIF
TRDJ1 large TRDV2 TRDD3 TGTGCCTGTGACAATCTGGGGGATACCCATAAACTCATCTTT CACDNLGDTHKLIF
TRDJ1 few TRDV2 TRDD3 TGTGCCTGTGACGGACTGGGGACCCACACCGATAAACTCATCTTT CACDGLGTHTDKLIF
TRDJ1 large TRDV2 TRDD3 TGTGCCTGTGACACTCTGGGGGATACGGGCACCGATAAACTCATCTTT CACDTLGDTGTDKLIF
TRDJ1 - TRDV2 TRDD2 TGTGCCTGTGACACGCTTTCCTACGGGGAGACTGATTGGAGTACCGATAAACTCATCTTT CACDTLSYGETDWSTDKLIF
TRDJ1 - TRDV1 TRDD3 TGTGCTCTTGGGGAAATTACTTCCTCCTTGAACTGGGGGATACTCCCCCTGTTAATCACCGATAAACTCATCTTT CALGEITSSLNWGILPLLITDKLIF
TRDJ1 - TRDV2 TRDD3 TGTGCCTGTGACACCGTGGGGGAGTACACCGATAAACTCATCTTT CACDTVGEYTDKLIF
TRDJ1 few TRDV2 - TGTGCCTGTGACACCCTTGGTACCTCCGATAAACTCATCTTT CACDTLGTSDKLIF
TRDJ1 few TRDV2 - TGTGCCTGTGACACTGTAACCCGGTACCCTGGGAAAACCGATAAACTCATCTTT CACDTVTRYPGKTDKLIF
TRDJ1 - TRDV2 TRDD3 TGTGCCTGTGACCTGACTGGGGGCCAATACACCGATAAACTCATCTTT CACDLTGGQYTDKLIF
TRDJ1 - TRDV3 TRDD3 TGTGCCTTTTGTCTGGGGGATCTCGATAAACTCATCTTT CAFCLGDLDKLIF
TRDJ1 - TRDV2 - TGTGCCTGTGACACCGTGTCCCTAAGGGCTGACACCGATAAACTCATCTTT CACDTVSLRADTDKLIF
TRDJ3 once TRDV2 TRDD3 TGTGCCTGTGACACCGCAGGGGGGATCCTCAGCTCCTGTGACACCCGACAGATGTTTTTC CACDTAGGILSSCDTRQMFF
TRDJ1 few TRDV2 TRDD3 TGTGCCTGTGACACCATACTCGGGGATACCGGGGACACCGATAAACTCATCTTT CACDTILGDTGDTDKLIF
TRDJ1 hyperexpanded TRDV3 - TGTGCCTTTGAGACCCCTATATCCCACGCCGATAAACTCATCTTT CAFETPISHADKLIF
TRDJ1 - TRDV2 - TGTGCCTGTGACACCCTCCTACTACATGGGCTCGAATACACCGATAAACTCATCTTT CACDTLLLHGLEYTDKLIF
TRDJ1 - TRDV1 - TGTGCTCTTGGGGAACTTCCGCCTAGGAGGGACTGGATGACGCTATACACCGATAAACTCATCTTT CALGELPPRRDWMTLYTDKLIF
TRDJ1 once TRDV2 - TGTGCCTGTTGTTGGATAGGCGCCGATAAACTCATCTTT CACCWIGADKLIF
TRDJ3 few TRDV2 TRDD3 TGTGCCTGTGACCTACTGGGGGATACCTGGGACACCCGACAGATGTTTTTC CACDLLGDTWDTRQMFF
TRDJ1 large TRDV2 TRDD3 TGTGCCTGCAGATCCACCCAAGGCTGGGGGTACACCGATAAACTCATCTTT CACRSTQGWGYTDKLIF
TRDJ1 - TRDV2 - TGTGCCTGTGAGTGTACTCCTCAGGGGGGAAACGATAAACTCATCTTT CACECTPQGGNDKLIF
TRDJ3 few TRDV2 - TGTGCCTGTGACAGCGTACTGGATGGAATCTCCTGGGACACCCGACAGATGTTTTTC CACDSVLDGISWDTRQMFF
TRDJ2 - TRDV2 TRDD3 TGTGCCTGTGACACTTTAACTACTGGGGTGTTGACCGCACAACTCTTCTTT CACDTLTTGVLTAQLFF
TRDJ1 - TRDV2 TRDD3 TGTGCCTGTGACATACTGGGGGATACTTCAGATAAACTCATCTTT CACDILGDTSDKLIF
TRDJ1 large TRDV2 TRDD3 TGTGCCTGTGACACGGTTCCTACGCAGATTACTGGGGGATACGTTCCTCTCAACACCGATAAACTCATCTTT CACDTVPTQITGGYVPLNTDKLIF
TRDJ1 - TRDV2 TRDD3 TGTGCCTGTGACACCGTTATGGGGGATACGCCGAGCGATAAACTCATCTTT CACDTVMGDTPSDKLIF
TRDJ1 - TRDV2 TRDD3 TGTGCCTGTGACACCGTTACTGGGGGTTCAACGTACACCGATAAACTCATCTTT CACDTVTGGSTYTDKLIF
TRDJ1 - TRDV2 TRDD3 TGTGCCTGTGACATTCTCGCTGGGGGATTGTACACCGATAAACTCATCTTT CACDILAGGLYTDKLIF
TRDJ1 - TRDV2 - TGTGCCTGTGACGGGATAAAGCAAGGGGATAAACTCATCTTT CACDGIKQGDKLIF
TRDJ1 large TRDV2 TRDD3 TGTGCCTGTGACAATTTACTGGGGGATACCCGTTTGGACACCGATAAACTCATCTTT CACDNLLGDTRLDTDKLIF
TRDJ1 few TRDV2 TRDD3 TGTGCCTGTGACACCTTAAAACTGGGGGATCCCGTTCGCACCGATAAACTCATCTTT CACDTLKLGDPVRTDKLIF